These T cell receptor beta chains were read from a single sample in a study of CD8 T cells in ankylosing spondylitis. TCRdb reprocessed the 5' RACE reads via MiXCR and lists one record per CDR3 protein. The sample shows about 340,000 distinct CDR3 sequences, roughly 8% of them seen only once. Source material: blood, either unsorted or a sorted T cell fraction (not recorded which). These receptors were collected from a male donor with ankylosing spondylitis. The CDR3 runs from the conserved cysteine through the conserved F or W.

length: 14
V: TRBV3-1
J: TRBJ2-7
CDR3: CASSQERFSYEQYF

length: 14
V: TRBV6-1
J: TRBJ2-2
CDR3: CASSPFTNTGELFF

length: 15
V: TRBV11-2
J: TRBJ2-5
CDR3: CASSLGDRYQETQYF

length: 16
V: TRBV27
J: TRBJ2-7
CDR3: CASSLGPVAVVYEQYF

length: 17
V: TRBV5-1
J: TRBJ2-3
CDR3: CASSPGLAGLVPDTQYF

length: 12
V: TRBV12-5
J: TRBJ2-7
CDR3: CASVGNSYEQYF

length: 16
V: TRBV6-5
J: TRBJ2-7
CDR3: CASSSAAAHSFYEQYF

length: 13
V: TRBV6-1
J: TRBJ1-6
CDR3: CAGSQNYNSPLHF

length: 15
V: TRBV24-1
J: TRBJ2-1
CDR3: CATSDPSVGYNEQFF

length: 13
V: TRBV5-1
J: TRBJ1-3
CDR3: CASSGTTGNTIYF

length: 15
V: TRBV5-1
J: TRBJ1-1
CDR3: CASSLVQGWNTEAFF

length: 15
V: TRBV12-3/TRBV12-4
J: TRBJ2-2
CDR3: CASRVAGENTGELFF

length: 14
V: TRBV7-8
J: TRBJ2-7
CDR3: CASSTRTETYEQYF

length: 15
V: TRBV11-3
J: TRBJ2-1
CDR3: CASSQGGTRYNEQFF

length: 14
V: TRBV20-1
J: TRBJ2-3
CDR3: CSALPGHHTDTQYF

length: 16
V: TRBV18
J: TRBJ1-2
CDR3: CASSPIEGQGGYGYTF

length: 14
V: TRBV18
J: TRBJ2-7
CDR3: CASSRTSGPYEQYF

length: 14
V: TRBV11-1
J: TRBJ2-1
CDR3: CASSLWTGNNEQFF

length: 17
V: TRBV12-3/TRBV12-4
J: TRBJ1-3
CDR3: CASSLDGGASSGNTIYF

length: 13
V: TRBV19
J: TRBJ2-3
CDR3: CASPRNSTDTQYF

length: 15
V: TRBV7-9
J: TRBJ2-2
CDR3: CASSRDGPITGELFF

length: 19
V: TRBV11-2
J: TRBJ2-5
CDR3: CASSLVGTSGSGGQETQYF

length: 11
V: TRBV28
J: TRBJ1-5
CDR3: CASLQGRSQHF

length: 15
V: TRBV6-5
J: TRBJ2-7
CDR3: CASSYSRAGAYEQYF

length: 11
V: TRBV4-1
J: TRBJ2-1
CDR3: CASSRVNKQFF

length: 14
V: TRBV7-2
J: TRBJ2-7
CDR3: CASSSGSWRGEQYF

length: 16
V: TRBV9
J: TRBJ2-2
CDR3: CASSVGKLGGTGELFF

length: 15
V: TRBV7-9
J: TRBJ2-2
CDR3: CASHEEVGGAGELFF

length: 16
V: TRBV14
J: TRBJ2-2
CDR3: CASSQDPGFNTGELFF

length: 12
V: TRBV28
J: TRBJ2-1
CDR3: CASSSRTGRQFF

length: 15
V: TRBV14
J: TRBJ2-7
CDR3: CASSQVRTVAYEQYF

length: 14
V: TRBV7-9
J: TRBJ2-7
CDR3: CASSPWTENYEQYF

length: 15
V: TRBV6-4
J: TRBJ2-1
CDR3: CASSGEASSYNEQFF

length: 19
V: TRBV28
J: TRBJ2-1
CDR3: CASSLPGTSGRIPYNEQFF

length: 15
V: TRBV11-2
J: TRBJ2-1
CDR3: CASSPGTRGYNEQFF

length: 12
V: TRBV20-1
J: TRBJ1-2
CDR3: CSPFSGDYGYTF

length: 14
V: TRBV9
J: TRBJ1-6
CDR3: CASSETGGISPLHF

length: 14
V: TRBV6-1
J: TRBJ1-3
CDR3: CASSEALSGNTIYF

length: 14
V: TRBV12-3/TRBV12-4
J: TRBJ1-2
CDR3: CASSWSFDFQGYTF

length: 12
V: TRBV5-6
J: TRBJ1-4
CDR3: CASSLEEEKLFF

length: 13
V: TRBV27
J: TRBJ1-1
CDR3: CASSLRGSTEAFF

length: 19
V: TRBV15
J: TRBJ2-1
CDR3: CATSRESLYRQFAPNEQFF

length: 14
V: TRBV3-1
J: TRBJ1-4
CDR3: CASSHFAAEEKLLF

length: 14
V: TRBV6-2/TRBV6-3
J: TRBJ2-3
CDR3: CASNDRGLTDTQYF

length: 18
V: TRBV3-1
J: TRBJ2-2
CDR3: CASSPPRAGRGNTGELFF

length: 16
V: TRBV28
J: TRBJ2-7
CDR3: CASSSQDRGLLYEQYF

length: 14
V: TRBV19
J: TRBJ1-5
CDR3: CASSISDNNQPQHF

length: 15
V: TRBV9
J: TRBJ2-5
CDR3: CASSVGTGSGETQYF

length: 12
V: TRBV10-3
J: TRBJ2-1
CDR3: CAIRGLGNEQFF

length: 15
V: TRBV7-2
J: TRBJ2-7
CDR3: CASTLSAGDSYEQYF

length: 15
V: TRBV6-1
J: TRBJ2-1
CDR3: CASSARLAGVNEQFF

length: 14
V: TRBV11-2
J: TRBJ2-5
CDR3: CASSFMREKETQYF

length: 15
V: TRBV20-1
J: TRBJ2-3
CDR3: CSARGSSGRTDTQYF